These 28 T cell receptor beta chains share one sample of origin, sequenced in a study of cytomegalovirus exposure and HLA in healthy donors. The PCR was carried out with 60 Vbeta primers and 13 Jbeta primers. Libraries were prepared by immunoSEQ multiplex PCR; TCRdb keeps only in-frame clonotypes and omits some of them. In the table there are approximately 120,000 clones, approximately 70% of which are singletons. The sequenced material came from PBMCs. These receptors were collected from a man aged 55 to 70 in good health and CMV-seropositive.

Of note for this clone: One end of the junction is discordant with germline, which a read error may explain. The rearrangement links TRBV6-5 to TRBJ1-2; 7 positions match TRBD1. Germline CDR1 and CDR2: MNHEY and SVGAGI. This CDR3 has 15 amino acids. The CDR3 spells CASSYDRVANYGYTF. CDR3 in DNA: TGTGCCAGCAGTTACGACAGGGTAGCTAACTATGGCTACACTTTC.

This clone was seen only once. This sequence joins TRBV5-1 and TRBJ2-1; the match to TRBD2 covers 7 bases. CDR1 and CDR2 from the germline V gene are SGHRS and YFSETQ. Unmatched junction bases numbered 1, after V lost 1 base and J lost 3 bases. The CDR3 has 14 amino acids. The CDR3 loop reads CASSLTSDYNEQFF. CDR3 sequence (DNA): TGCGCCAGCAGCTTGACTAGCGACTACAATGAGCAGTTCTTC.

Only a few counts were recorded for this clone. This chain links TRBV6-1 with TRBJ1-2, with a tentative D call TRBD1 (6 bases). Germline V gene lookup returns CDR1 MNHNS and CDR2 SASEGT. The CDR3 runs 14 residues. Trimming took 4 bases from V and 4 from J, leaving 13 bases between them. The CDR3 here is CASSVGGSIYGYTF. CDR3 DNA: TGTGCCAGCAGTGTAGGGGGAAGTATCTATGGCTACACCTTC.

The V call is TRBV5-4, the J call TRBJ1-1; D uncertain. Germline CDR1 SGHNT, CDR2 YYREEE (reference sequence). CDR3 length equals 11 residues. The CDR3 DNA sequence: TGTGCAATCCTAACGAACACTGAAGCTTTCTTT. This encodes CAILTNTEAFF. Using reference TRBV5-4 and TRBJ1-1 for the parts outside the CDR3, the full variable domain is ETGVTQSPTHLIKTRGQQVTLRCSSQSGHNTVSWYQQALGQGPQFIFQYYREEENGRGNFPPRFSGLQFPNYSSELNVNALELDDSALYLCAILTNTEAFFGQGTRLTVV.

The rearrangement joins TRBV5-1 to TRBJ2-7; 8 nucleotides align to TRBD1. V was clipped by 7 bases and J by 5 bases; unmatched bases: 14. This CDR3 is built from 15 residues. Germline V gene data show CDR1 as SGHRS and CDR2 as YFSETQ. The CDR3 DNA sequence: TGCGCCAGCGCAAACCGGGACAGGTTGGCGGACGAGCAGTACTTC. It yields the protein CASANRDRLADEQYF.

This clone was detected only a few times. V usage is TRBV7-2 and J usage is TRBJ2-5; TRBD1 matches 8 bases. In germline, CDR1 is SGHTA, CDR2 FQGNSA. This CDR3 has 14 residues. With 4 bases clipped from V and 5 bases from J, the junction kept 6 bases outside the gene matches. The DNA of the CDR3 is TGTGCCAGCAGCTATAACAGGGGGAAGGAGACCCAGTACTTC. Residues: CASSYNRGKETQYF.

The V gene is TRBV19, the J gene TRBJ2-2, with 7 bases fitting TRBD1. Germline values: CDR1 LNHDA, CDR2 SQIVND (reference sequence). This CDR3 is built from 14 residues. Germline trimming cut 8 bases from V and 3 bases from J; bases unmatched to any gene: 6. The CDR3, as DNA: TGTGCCAGTGCCGGGACAGCTTACACCGGGGAGCTGTTTTTT. Encoded protein: CASAGTAYTGELFF.

The gene calls are TRBV10-3 and TRBJ1-2; 7 positions agree with TRBD1. Losses at the gene ends were 10 bases for V and 8 bases for J; bases not matched to a gene: 10. Germline V CDR1 and CDR2: ENHRY, SYGVKD. The CDR3 has 12 amino acids. The CDR3 reads CATRQGEDGYTF. The CDR3 coding sequence is TGTGCCACCCGACAGGGCGAGGACGGCTACACCTTC.

The chain employs TRBV19 and TRBJ1-2, with D unresolved. Germline CDR1 reads LNHDA; CDR2 reads SQIVND (reference sequence). The V and J ends lost 6 bases and 7 bases respectively, with 15 bases between them. The CDR3 loop spans 13 amino acids. This CDR3 reads CASSRESRGGYTF. CDR3 sequence (DNA): TGTGCCAGTAGCCGGGAATCCCGTGGTGGCTACACCTTC.

CDR3 nucleotides: TGTGCCTGGAGTGCCCCAGACAGGGGTCCCTATGGCTACACCTTC. This codes for CAWSAPDRGPYGYTF. The chain couples TRBV30 to TRBJ1-2; 8 nucleotides line up with TRBD1. The J segment lost 4 bases and the V segment lost 1 base, leaving 8 bases of the junction unmatched. From germline, CDR1 is GTSNPN and CDR2 SVGIG (reference sequence). The CDR3 length is 15 residues. The full variable domain, completed using reference TRBV30 and TRBJ1-2, is SQTIHQWPATLVQPVGSPLSLECTVEGTSNPNLYWYRQAAGRGLQLLFYSVGIGQISSEVPQNLSASRPQDRQFILSSKKLLLSDSGFYLCAWSAPDRGPYGYTFGSGTRLTVV.

This chain links TRBV27 with TRBJ1-6; D is perhaps TRBD1 (6 bases). Per germline, CDR1 MNHEY and CDR2 SMNVEV (reference sequence). The CDR3 loop spans 14 amino acids. V was clipped by 6 bases and J by 9 bases, with 15 bases between them. This CDR3 is CASSQEQGRSPLHF. CDR3 nucleotides: TGTGCCAGCAGCCAGGAGCAGGGGCGTTCACCCCTCCACTTT.

The chain joins TRBV28 to TRBJ1-1; unclear D gene. This CDR3 has 16 amino acids. V lost 5 bases and J 4 bases, leaving 20 bases between the germline ends. CDR1 and CDR2 (germline): MDHEN, SYDVKM. CDR3 in amino acids: CASSPGVLGRVTEAFF. For the CDR3, the DNA is TGTGCCAGCAGTCCGGGCGTGTTGGGGAGAGTCACTGAAGCTTTCTTT.

V usage is TRBV10-3 and J usage is TRBJ2-7; the match to TRBD2 covers 8 bases. The ends lost 7 bases at V and 3 bases at J; junction bases unmatched: 5. The CDR3 runs 13 residues. Germline V CDR1 and CDR2: ENHRY, SYGVKD. DNA for the CDR3: TGTGCCATCACCGGGGGGACTAGCTACGAGCAGTACTTC. It codes for CAITGGTSYEQYF.

DNA for the CDR3: TGTGCCAGCAGCTTGCGTTCAGGGGCGGGTGAGCAGTTCTTC. Translated, it gives CASSLRSGAGEQFF. The chain combines TRBV5-4 with TRBJ2-1, with D tentatively TRBD1 (6 bases). CDR1 is SGHNT and CDR2 is YYREEE in the germline V gene (reference sequence). The CDR3 runs 14 residues. V lost 1 base to trimming and J lost 9 bases, with 14 bases between them.

This clone was counted a single time. The chain links TRBV7-6 to TRBJ2-3; D is unresolved. CDR3 length: 14 residues. Trimming cost V 3 bases and J 0 bases, with 7 bases left between them. Germline CDR1 and CDR2: SGHVS and FNYEAQ. As DNA, the CDR3 is TGTGCCAGCAGCTTGAGCAAAAGCACAGATACGCAGTATTTT. Its protein is CASSLSKSTDTQYF.

This chain connects TRBV7-6 to TRBJ2-3; tentatively, D is TRBD1 (6 bases). The CDR3 runs 15 residues. The V gene lost 1 base and the J gene lost 4 bases, with 12 bases spanning the gap. Looked up from germline, CDR1 is SGHVS and CDR2 is FNYEAQ. In DNA, the CDR3 is TGTGCCAGCAGCTTAGGACAGAGGGGGTCAGATACGCAGTATTTT. Protein: CASSLGQRGSDTQYF. Filled out from reference TRBV7-6 and TRBJ2-3, the complete variable domain reads GAGVSQSPRYKVTKRGQDVALRCDPISGHVSLYWYRQALGQGPEFLTYFNYEAQQDKSGLPNDRFSAERPEGSISTLTIQRTEQRDSAMYRCASSLGQRGSDTQYFGPGTRLTVL.

This clone came up once. The chain recombines TRBV29-1 with TRBJ1-1; perhaps TRBD1 as D (5 bases). This CDR3 has 13 amino acids. The ends were cut back, 7 bases at V and 4 bases at J, with 16 bases in the middle. The germline V gene has CDR1 SQVTM and CDR2 ANQGSEA. DNA for the CDR3: TGCAGCGGGACATCGCAACAAGGCACTGAAGCTTTCTTT. Its translation: CSGTSQQGTEAFF.

A note on this clone: It is likely a read error, because the conserved phenylalanine at the end of the CDR3 is missing. The gene calls are TRBV6-5 and TRBJ1-2, with a weak D call TRBD1 (6 bases). This CDR3 spans 14 amino acids. The germline V gene has CDR1 MNHEY and CDR2 SVGAGI. V lost 5 bases and J 4 bases, leaving 14 bases between the germline ends. The CDR3 protein is CASSPLDRIYGYTL. The CDR3 DNA follows: TGTGCCAGCAGTCCTCTCGACAGGATCTATGGCTACACCCTC.

V and J are TRBV18 and TRBJ1-2; 8 bases are shared with TRBD1. Germline CDR1 reads KGHSH; CDR2 reads LQKENI. This CDR3 region has 15 residues. V lost 3 bases and J lost 7; bases outside the gene matches: 10. CDR3 DNA: TGTGCCAGCTCACCGCCTTTCGGGACAGGAACTGGCTACACCTTC. Its protein product is CASSPPFGTGTGYTF.

This clone has a single count. The chain carries TRBV25-1 and TRBJ2-7, with 7 nucleotides matching TRBD1. The J segment lost 6 bases and the V segment lost 6 bases, leaving 11 bases of the junction unmatched. This CDR3 comprises 14 residues. Germline V gene data show CDR1 as MGHDK and CDR2 as SYGVNS. In nucleotides, the CDR3 is TGTGCCAGCAGGGAGCTCGACAGGGTGAGCGAGCAGTACTTC. It encodes CASRELDRVSEQYF.

The CDR3 nucleotides read TGCGCCAGCAGCCCCGACTCCGGCCCCAATCAGCCCCAGCATTTT. Its protein product is CASSPDSGPNQPQHF. This rearrangement joins TRBV5-1 to TRBJ1-5; no definite D call. Trimming pared 4 bases from V and 3 bases from J, leaving 14 bases between. The CDR3 contains 15 residues. Germline CDR1 SGHRS, CDR2 YFSETQ.

The J gene is TRBJ1-6, the V gene TRBV10-3; 7 bases map to TRBD1. CDR1 is ENHRY, CDR2 SYGVKD, per germline. V lost 6 bases and J lost 8; bases outside the gene matches: 7. There are 14 residues in the CDR3. The CDR3 reads CAIRGWTGDSPLHF. The CDR3 DNA sequence: TGTGCCATCAGGGGGTGGACAGGCGATTCACCCCTCCACTTT.

The chain joins TRBV19 to TRBJ2-5, with TRBD1 identical over 12 bases. J lost 5 bases, V lost 10 bases, and 5 bases had no gene match. Germline loops: CDR1 LNHDA, CDR2 SQIVND (reference sequence). This CDR3 spans 13 amino acids. CDR3 in amino acids: CATRDRGRETQYF. CDR3 nucleotide sequence: TGTGCCACCCGGGACAGGGGGCGGGAGACCCAGTACTTC.

The J gene is TRBJ2-5, the V gene TRBV9; 12 bases are shared with TRBD2. The length of the CDR3 is 16 residues. Trimming removed 4 bases from V and 11 bases from J; junction bases left unmatched: 15. CDR1 is SGDLS and CDR2 is YYNGEE in the germline V gene. This chain's CDR3 is CASSHGGLAGGPVQYF. The CDR3 nucleotides are TGTGCCAGCAGCCACGGAGGGCTAGCGGGGGGGCCTGTACAGTACTTC.

This clone was seen once. The rearrangement uses TRBV11-2 and TRBJ2-5; D is unresolved. V lost 1 base to trimming and J lost 2 bases, with 5 bases between them. This CDR3 has 13 residues. Germline lookup yields CDR1 SGHAT and CDR2 FQNNGV. CDR3 protein: CASSLAMQETQYF. The CDR3, as DNA: TGTGCCAGCAGCTTAGCAATGCAAGAGACCCAGTACTTC. The full variable domain, rest sourced from reference TRBV11-2 and TRBJ2-5, is EAGVAQSPRYKIIEKRQSVAFWCNPISGHATLYWYQQILGQGPKLLIQFQNNGVVDDSQLPKDRFSAERLKGVDSTLKIQPAKLEDSAVYLCASSLAMQETQYFGPGTRLLVL.

The chain has TRBV7-3 and TRBJ2-2; D perhaps matches TRBD2 (6 bases). CDR1 SGHTA and CDR2 FQGTGA come from the germline V gene. V was pared by 5 bases and J by 4 bases, with 17 bases between. This CDR3 is 16 amino acids long. The CDR3, as DNA: TGTGCCAGCAGCCCCCCTGGAGGGGAGGCCACCGGGGAGCTGTTTTTT. It yields the protein CASSPPGGEATGELFF. The variable domain in full, completed from reference TRBV7-3 and TRBJ2-2, reads GAGVSQTPSNKVTEKGKYVELRCDPISGHTALYWYRQSLGQGPEFLIYFQGTGAADDSGLPNDRFFAVRPEGSVSTLKIQRTERGDSAVYLCASSPPGGEATGELFFGEGSRLTVL.

The chain recombines TRBV5-6 with TRBJ1-2; TRBD1 agrees at 10 bases. The CDR3 sequence is 15 residues long. The trim removed 4 bases at V and 10 bases at J, leaving 13 bases unmatched. Germline assignment: CDR1 SGHDT and CDR2 YYEEEE. The CDR3 loop reads CASSPYNGQGVDYTF. The CDR3 region has the DNA TGTGCCAGCAGCCCGTACAATGGACAGGGGGTAGACTACACCTTC.

V and J are TRBV2 and TRBJ1-2, with 7 bases identical to TRBD1. This CDR3 region has 12 residues. The germline V gene has CDR1 SNHLY and CDR2 FYNNEI. V lost 4 bases to trimming and J lost 7 bases; unmatched junction nucleotides: 3. The DNA of the CDR3 is TGTGCCAGCAGTGTAGGGGGCCGTGGCTACACCTTC. It translates to CASSVGGRGYTF.